Sequencing of this T cell receptor beta chain was carried out in a study of vaccination and CD4 T cells after COVID-19 (dated by TCRdb to between 2020 and 2023). Broadly, across the study: Convalescent patients had a positive SARS-CoV-2 result on nasal swab PCR, and of these patients, several had mild disease and one had severe disease. Six males and four females were included in the convalescent cohort, with two Hispanic individuals, seven Caucasians, two Asians and one multiracial person represented. In around nine COVID-19 convalescent patients and a handful of infection-naive healthy vaccine recipients, the spike-specific CD4+ TCR repertoire before mRNA vaccination was compared with the repertoire after mRNA vaccination. Overlapping spike peptide pools from SARS-CoV-2 and from the common cold coronaviruses HCoV-NL63, HCoV-OC43 and HCoV-229E were used as culture stimuli. Control cultures used a CEFX viral epitope pool as positive control, an HIV-1 Nef peptide pool as negative control, or no peptide. Two doses of either the Pfizer-BioNTech BNT162b2 vaccine (n=8) or the Moderna mRNA-1273 vaccine (n=2) were administered to participants. Post-vaccine blood samples were collected a median of around 10 weeks after the second vaccine dose, ranging from roughly 14 to 241 days. Post-COVID blood samples from convalescent patients were collected a median of around 100 days after diagnosis, with a range of 35 to 161 days. Broad study findings and their caveats: The number of convalescent patients in the study was relatively small, and the study did not examine early timepoints following natural infection. In convalescent patients, a median approximately 83% of post-vaccine SARS-CoV-2-reactive clones were detected only after vaccination, suggesting vaccine-specific priming. Nearly all vaccine-specific clones in convalescent patients (304 of 307) were mono-reactive for SARS-CoV-2 spike rather than cross-reactive with common cold coronaviruses. An increase in the median number of SARS-CoV-2-reactive clonotypes from approximately 21 after infection to roughly 38 after vaccination was observed, but the change was not found to be significant.

What this sample's treatment or condition label stands for: roughly 10-day PBMC culture with coronavirus spike peptide pools or control peptides (ViraFEST assay). The ViraFEST assay was used in the study, in which antigen-specific T cells were expanded with peptide pools and expanded clonotypes were subsequently identified by TCR sequencing. Positive SARS-CoV-2 PCR tests in the convalescent patients dated from March to December 2020, before Alpha, Beta and Delta variants emerged in the United States. Over 1.5 million PBMCs per well were cultured in IMDM with about 5% human AB serum and approximately 9.1 IU/ml IL-2, plus 10 ug/ml peptide pools. Half of the culture medium was replaced with fresh IL-2-containing medium on days 3 and 7. Once the cells had been in culture for about 10 days, the EasySep CD4+ T cell isolation kit was used to isolate CD4+ T cells by negative selection. Ficoll-Paque Plus gradient centrifugation was used to isolate PBMCs from whole blood, and the isolated PBMCs were then either used fresh or cryopreserved at -140C. In general, triplicate wells were set up for every culture condition.

Library preparation was by PCR. TCR sequencing of DNA from cultured CD4+ T cells used the Oncomine TCR Beta short-read assay at the Johns Hopkins FTIC core. Genomic DNA was extracted from the cultured CD4+ T cells with the QIAamp micro DNA kit. The Oncomine TCR Beta libraries from cultured CD4+ T cells were pooled using unique dual indexes and then sequenced on an Illumina iSeq 100. The study's processing was this. Non-productive sequences were removed, and CDR3s not starting with C, not ending with F or W, or shorter than 7 amino acids were discarded. The MANAFEST web application was used to identify antigen-specific clonotypes by comparing peptide-stimulated wells against reference wells and other culture wells. To be called positive, a clone needed an FDR below 0.05, an odds ratio above 5, and a productive frequency above 0.1% in at least two of three replicate wells. A clonotype counted as cross-reactive if it showed significant expansion both in the SARS-CoV-2 spike wells and in at least one common cold coronavirus spike condition. CDR3 homology was assessed with Levenshtein distances (stringdist) and unrooted phylogenetic trees (ape) in R version 3.6.1. TCRdb ran its own pipeline on the public reads, namely fastp trimming at Q25 and MiXCR clone calling, and kept in-frame beta chains. Duplicate CDR3 protein sequences are folded into a single record with the most common DNA and genes. TCRdb assigned the V and J calls; the authors' analysis was not used. In this sample the table shows thousands of distinct CDR3 sequences, roughly 50% of which occur a single time. The top ten clones comprise around a quarter of the sample.

This clonotype was detected a few times. The specificity of this receptor is unknown. One base away there is no much larger clone; base qualities are not given. Sequencing was performed on CD4+ T cells from blood, cultured in vitro. The TCR comes from a human donor who had recovered from COVID-19.

The sequenced DNA is TGTGCCAGCAGCCAGGGACAGTATTTAGCTTTCTTT. This is translated as CASSQGQYLAFF. Rearrangement joined TRBV7-9 to TRBJ1-1; the central 7 bases match TRBD1. The germline V gene encodes CDR1 SEHNR and CDR2 FQNEAQ (reference sequence). V trim: 5 bases; J trim: 10 bases; unmatched bases: 7. The CDR3 runs 12 residues from the cysteine to the phenylalanine. Only CDR3 DNA is held: 36 bases, read in frame from base 1.